This T cell receptor beta chain derives from a study of identical twins. The cDNA had a unique molecular identifier and a template-switch universal primer site. TCRdb re-derived calls from the 5' RACE reads in MiXCR, one entry per CDR3 protein. The table has 1.5 million to 2 million distinct CDR3 sequences, about 31% seen once. Unmatched junction bases numbered 11, after V lost 5 bases and J lost 9 bases. This CDR3 contains 16 residues. Per the germline V gene, CDR1 is PRHDT and CDR2 is FYEKMQ (reference sequence). The chain combines TRBV13 with TRBJ2-3; TRBD2 aligns across 13 bases. The specimen was cord blood. The TCR was taken from a newborn girl in good health. Here the CDR3 DNA reads TGTGCCAGCAGCCGATTATTCGGACTAGCGGGAGAGACGCAGTATTTT. It specifies CASSRLFGLAGETQYF. Full variable domain (rest looked up from reference TRBV13 and TRBJ2-3): AAGVIQSPRHLIKEKRETATLKCYPIPRHDTVYWYQQGPGQDPQFLISFYEKMQSDKGSIPDRFSAQQFSDYHSELNMSSLELGDSALYFCASSRLFGLAGETQYFGPGTRLTVL.